The 16 T cell receptor beta chains listed next were all sequenced from one sample in a study of T cell responses to AZD1222 COVID-19 vaccine. Clones were read by immunoSEQ multiplex PCR, and TCRdb kept only the in-frame ones, dropping some. The sample has roughly 160,000 clones, 87% seen once. Sequenced here: peripheral blood, sampled 28 days after the second AZD1222 dose. The receptors come from an adult who received the AZD1222 COVID-19 vaccine.

V usage is TRBV4-1 and J usage is TRBJ1-1; TRBD1 might be the D (6 bases). The CDR3 is 15 amino acids. V was cut by 3 bases and J by 0 bases, with 11 bases left in between. Germline CDR1 is MGHRA and CDR2 is YSYEKL. The CDR3 DNA is TGCGCCAGCAGCCATTTCGGGGGCTTGAACACTGAAGCTTTCTTT. Translated: CASSHFGGLNTEAFF.

The V and J genes are TRBV10-2 and TRBJ1-6; D might be TRBD1 (5 bases). The CDR3 runs 19 residues. Germline values: CDR1 WSHSY, CDR2 SAAADI. V lost 6 bases and J lost 7, with 28 bases in between. CDR3 protein: CASRGTGTGEGSRNSPLHF. Here the CDR3 DNA reads TGCGCCAGCAGAGGGACCGGGACCGGGGAAGGTAGCAGGAATTCACCCCTCCACTTT.

The chain couples TRBV5-8 to TRBJ1-2, with D maybe TRBD1 (5 bases). Trimming stripped 4 bases from V and 9 bases from J, with 22 bases between. The CDR3 contains 15 residues. Per germline, CDR1 SGHTS and CDR2 YDEGEE. The CDR3, as DNA: TGTGCCAGCAGCCACACGGTCAGGACACGAGGTCGCTACACCTTC. Protein product: CASSHTVRTRGRYTF.

This clone was seen a single time. In the same sample, other DNA sequences code for this CDR3. V is TRBV27 and J is TRBJ1-5, with 8 bases identical to TRBD1. V shed 2 bases, J shed 7 bases, and the junction held 4 bases outside the gene matches. The CDR3 runs 14 residues. Per the germline V gene, CDR1 is MNHEY and CDR2 is SMNVEV (reference sequence). The CDR3, as DNA: TGTGCCAGCAGTTTAGGACAGGGTAGCCAGCCCCAGCATTTT. Protein sequence: CASSLGQGSQPQHF.

This rearrangement joins TRBV11-3 to TRBJ2-2; 7 nucleotides agree with TRBD2. CDR3 length: 18 amino acids. Looked up from germline, CDR1 is SGHNT and CDR2 is YENEEA. The V segment lost 5 bases and the J segment 2 bases; nucleotides outside the gene matches: 14. CDR3 residues: CASSIGGLQRENTGELFF. CDR3 sequence (DNA): TGTGCCAGCAGCATAGGAGGTTTGCAGCGGGAAAACACCGGGGAGCTGTTTTTT.

The V and J genes are TRBV2 and TRBJ1-1; D might be TRBD1 (6 bases). With 4 bases removed from V and 1 base from J, the gap between germline ends came to 13 bases. Germline V lookup: CDR1 SNHLY, CDR2 FYNNEI. This CDR3 contains 15 residues. The chain's CDR3 is CASSALGQPNTEAFF. The DNA of the CDR3 is TGTGCCAGCAGTGCACTAGGACAGCCGAACACTGAAGCTTTCTTT.

The chain combines TRBV9 with TRBJ2-2; D call uncertain. This CDR3 region has 14 residues. Trimming pared 3 bases from V and 1 base from J, leaving 7 bases between. CDR1 is SGDLS and CDR2 is YYNGEE in the germline V gene. This chain's CDR3 is CASSEPGNTGELFF. The CDR3 DNA follows: TGTGCCAGCAGCGAGCCGGGGAACACCGGGGAGCTGTTTTTT.

There are a few counts of this clone. The gene calls are TRBV5-6 and TRBJ1-4; D is unresolved. CDR3 size: 12 residues. The germline CDR1 and CDR2 sequences are SGHDT and YYEEEE. Trimming stripped 8 bases from V and 8 bases from J, with 13 bases between. CDR3 nucleotides: TGTGCCAGTCGGGGAGGCGGCGAAAAACTGTTTTTT. Its translation: CASRGGGEKLFF.

The rearrangement joins TRBV30 to TRBJ1-2; no reliable D call. This CDR3 has 15 amino acids. V lost 0 bases and J lost 2, with 13 bases in between. The germline CDR1 and CDR2 sequences are GTSNPN and SVGIG (reference sequence). This CDR3 reads CAWSVPPGRNYGYTF. CDR3 DNA sequence: TGTGCCTGGAGTGTACCACCGGGGAGAAACTATGGCTACACCTTC.

The rearrangement links TRBV19 to TRBJ1-5; D perhaps matches TRBD1 (6 bases). Per germline, CDR1 LNHDA and CDR2 SQIVND (reference sequence). The CDR3 is made up of 13 amino acids. V shed 10 bases and J shed 4 bases, with 14 bases lying between them. The CDR3 nucleotides read TGTGCCACCACCGACAGGATAAATCAGCCCCAGCATTTT. It yields the protein CATTDRINQPQHF. Full variable domain (missing parts from reference TRBV19 and TRBJ1-5): DGGITQSPKYLFRKEGQNVTLSCEQNLNHDAMYWYRQDPGQGLRLIYYSQIVNDFQKGDIAEGYSVSREKKESFPLTVTSAQKNPTAFYLCATTDRINQPQHFGDGTRLSIL.

Here the CDR3 reads CASSQRQAPYGYTF. CDR3 nucleotides: TGTGCCAGCAGCCAAAGACAGGCCCCGTATGGCTACACCTTC. The V gene is TRBV3-1 (or the pseudogene TRBV3-2), the J gene TRBJ1-2, with D possibly matching TRBD1 (6 bases). The CDR3 has 14 residues. Trimming took 2 bases from V and 5 from J, leaving 12 bases between them. Germline V gives CDR1 LGHDT, CDR2 YNNKEL (reference sequence).

The chain couples TRBV5-1 to TRBJ1-2; 10 bases agree with TRBD1. The germline CDR1 and CDR2 sequences are SGHRS and YFSETQ. The CDR3 totals 16 residues. V dropped 4 bases and J dropped 4; count of bases not matched to a gene: 10. The CDR3 spells CASSGATGGLVYGYTF. DNA for the CDR3: TGCGCCAGCAGCGGAGCGACAGGGGGCCTCGTCTATGGCTACACCTTC.

V usage is TRBV19 and J usage is TRBJ2-7; unclear D gene. Germline V gene data show CDR1 as LNHDA and CDR2 as SQIVND (reference sequence). The CDR3 contains 11 residues. Trimming took 7 bases from V and 5 from J, leaving 9 bases between them. CDR3 bases: TGTGCCAGTAACCCGGGCCACGAGCAGTACTTC. This gives the protein CASNPGHEQYF.

The chain joins TRBV7-2 to TRBJ1-3; D is uncertain. Per the germline V gene, CDR1 is SGHTA and CDR2 is FQGNSA. Trimming stripped 5 bases from V and 0 bases from J, with 8 bases between. The CDR3 runs 14 residues. CDR3 residues: CASSQVSSGNTIYF. DNA for the CDR3: TGTGCCAGCAGCCAGGTCAGCTCTGGAAACACCATATATTTT.

J is TRBJ1-4 and V is TRBV12-3 or TRBV12-4; D not certain. V gave up 6 bases and J gave up 11 bases, with 13 bases separating them. The CDR3 has 12 amino acids. The CDR3 loop is CASSQTPIKLFF. The CDR3 nucleotides read TGTGCCAGCAGCCAGACCCCCATTAAACTGTTTTTT.

V is TRBV19 and J is TRBJ2-7; perhaps D is TRBD1 or TRBD2 (5 bases each). This CDR3 contains 12 residues. Germline V gene data show CDR1 as LNHDA and CDR2 as SQIVND (reference sequence). Trimming shortened V by 3 bases and J by 2 bases, and 5 bases separated the two germline ends. The CDR3 sequence is CASSMGPYEQYF. CDR3 nucleotides: TGTGCCAGTAGTATGGGACCCTACGAGCAGTACTTC.